The clone carrying this T cell receptor beta chain was observed at least ten times. Its antigen is not identified. RNA transcripts were the template, and TCR beta CDR3 regions were amplified from them. RT-PCR was first run with HTBI primers, then multiplex PCR in a second round. TCRdb re-called the multiplex PCR reads with MiXCR, one entry per CDR3 protein. The repertoire consists of about 220,000 distinct CDR3 sequences, with about 22% occurring once and the leading ten covering around two fifths. Other autoimmune diseases, uncontrolled infections, pregnancy and lactation each led to patient exclusion. Diagnosis was based on clinical symptoms, serum thyroxine, TRAb, thyroid ultrasound and orbital computed tomography. The source of the sample is a study of Graves' ophthalmopathy and Graves' hyperthyroidism. Study context: Peripheral blood sampling occurred at initial diagnosis, before any treatment. Regarding the study as a whole: With about 88% sensitivity and roughly 76% specificity, a 13-signature model separated ophthalmopathy from stable hyperthyroidism.

This CDR3 comprises 14 residues. Germline V lookup: CDR1 MGHDK, CDR2 SYGVNS. Trimming shortened V by 8 bases and J by 2 bases, and 10 bases separated the two germline ends. The source is a woman aged 45-65 years with Graves' ophthalmopathy. Sequenced input: peripheral blood. The chain employs TRBV25-1 and TRBJ1-6; perhaps TRBD1 as D (5 bases). CDR3 bases: TGTGCCAGCCGACAGACCGCCTATAATTCACCCCTCCACTTT. This sequence encodes CASRQTAYNSPLHF.